Below are 15 T cell receptor beta chains sequenced from a single sample in a study of cytomegalovirus exposure and HLA in healthy donors. PCR employed 60 Vbeta and 13 Jbeta primers. Assay used: immunoSEQ multiplex PCR; TCRdb lists only in-frame clones, some missing. The sample has about 100,000 clones; about four fifths are singletons. Sequenced sample: PBMCs. The source of these receptors is a woman between 35 and 50 years old in good health and CMV-seronegative.

This sequence joins TRBV6-5 and TRBJ2-7; maybe TRBD1 (5 bases). This CDR3 comprises 13 residues. V was pared by 8 bases and J by 2 bases, with 13 bases between. CDR1 and CDR2 (germline): MNHEY, SVGAGI. The CDR3 DNA reads TGTGCCAGCGGCAGGGATCTGACCTACGAGCAGTACTTC. The encoded protein is CASGRDLTYEQYF.

The rearrangement links TRBV7-8 to TRBJ2-7; 9 bases fit TRBD2. The V gene's germline CDR1 is SGHVS and CDR2 FQNEAQ. Trimming removed 5 bases from V and 5 bases from J; junction bases left unmatched: 10. The CDR3 consists of 15 residues. The DNA for the CDR3 is TGTGCCAGCAGCCTACGAGCGGGAGGACTGGACGAGCAGTACTTC. Translating it yields CASSLRAGGLDEQYF.

The J gene is TRBJ1-3, the V gene TRBV27; TRBD1 aligns across 7 bases. J was trimmed by 1 base and V by 3 bases; bases with no gene match: 0. Germline lookup yields CDR1 MNHEY and CDR2 SMNVEV (reference sequence). This CDR3 region has 14 residues. The CDR3 protein is CASSLTGSGNTIYF. CDR3 bases: TGTGCCAGCAGTTTGACAGGGTCTGGAAACACCATATATTTT.

The gene calls are TRBV10-2 and TRBJ2-1; weak D call: TRBD2 (5 bases). Germline assignment: CDR1 WSHSY and CDR2 SAAADI. Trimming pared 8 bases from V and 6 bases from J, leaving 11 bases between. The CDR3 is 12 amino acids. The CDR3 reads CASGSTGNEQFF. The DNA of the CDR3 is TGCGCCAGCGGGAGCACCGGCAATGAGCAGTTCTTC.

The rearrangement joins TRBV9 to TRBJ2-1; TRBD2 matches 14 bases. The V gene's germline CDR1 is SGDLS and CDR2 YYNGEE. V shed 0 bases, J shed 4 bases, and the junction held 3 bases outside the gene matches. The CDR3 is made up of 17 amino acids. This CDR3 reads CASSVGTSGGPYNEQFF. CDR3 nucleotide sequence: TGTGCCAGCAGCGTAGGGACTAGCGGGGGGCCTTACAATGAGCAGTTCTTC.

With respect to this clone: An end of the junction does not agree with germline; a read error may underlie this. This rearrangement joins TRBV7-9 to TRBJ2-1; 7 nucleotides match TRBD2. CDR3 length: 15 residues. Germline lookup yields CDR1 SEHNR and CDR2 FQNEAQ (reference sequence). The CDR3 DNA follows: TGTTCCAGCAGCTTAGGCGGGAGTCTCTCCAATGAGCAGTTCTTC. Protein: CSSSLGGSLSNEQFF.

This chain uses TRBV5-1 with TRBJ2-1; 9 bases are a match to TRBD1. The germline V gene encodes CDR1 SGHRS and CDR2 YFSETQ. CDR3 size: 16 residues. Trimming at V came to 3 bases and at J to 10 bases, leaving 14 bases not matched to a gene. CDR3 DNA sequence: TGCGCCAGCAGCTACAGGACAGGGGCCTTAGCGTCGGAGCAGTTCTTC. As protein: CASSYRTGALASEQFF.

V and J are TRBV6-5 and TRBJ2-1; 10 positions match TRBD2. V shed 5 bases, J shed 6 bases, and the junction held 4 bases outside the gene matches. This CDR3 comprises 14 residues. CDR1 is MNHEY and CDR2 is SVGAGI in the germline V gene. CDR3 nucleotides: TGTGCCAGCAGTGCGGGACTAGCGATCAATGAGCAGTTCTTC. Amino acid sequence: CASSAGLAINEQFF.

This rearrangement joins TRBV4-3 to TRBJ1-2; 10 bases align to TRBD1. CDR3 length: 14 amino acids. J lost 7 bases, V lost 0 bases, and 2 bases had no gene match. Germline V gives CDR1 LGHNA, CDR2 YSLEER. CDR3 sequence: CASSQDRDRGGYTF. DNA of the CDR3: TGCGCCAGCAGCCAAGATAGGGACAGGGGTGGCTACACCTTC.

This chain connects TRBV5-1 to TRBJ2-5, with D unclear. The CDR3 covers 15 residues. Germline V gene lookup returns CDR1 SGHRS and CDR2 YFSETQ. V dropped 4 bases and J dropped 2 bases, with 15 bases sitting between them. The CDR3 loop is CASSPRGLAQETQYF. CDR3 sequence (DNA): TGCGCCAGCAGCCCCCGTGGTTTAGCTCAAGAGACCCAGTACTTC.

The chain has TRBV9 and TRBJ2-3, with D possibly TRBD1 on 6 matching bases. Germline loops: CDR1 SGDLS, CDR2 YYNGEE. The CDR3 consists of 15 residues. V was shortened by 4 bases and J by 2 bases, with 14 bases between the two germline ends. The CDR3 DNA reads as TGTGCCAGCAGCCAGGGGCTATACGACACAGATACGCAGTATTTT. This gives the protein CASSQGLYDTDTQYF.

The chain has TRBV7-3 and TRBJ1-1, with 8 positions matching TRBD1. J lost 4 bases, V lost 5 bases, and 9 bases had no gene match. The CDR3 spans 15 residues. The germline V gene has CDR1 SGHTA and CDR2 FQGTGA. The CDR3 coding sequence is TGTGCCAGCAGCCCTGGGACAGGATCGGGCACTGAAGCTTTCTTT. Its protein is CASSPGTGSGTEAFF.

The V and J genes are TRBV7-8 and TRBJ2-3; 9 nucleotides line up with TRBD1. The CDR3 is 16 amino acids. Germline CDR1 reads SGHVS; CDR2 reads FQNEAQ. V was pared by 7 bases and J by 1 base, with 9 bases of the junction left unmatched. The CDR3 is CASNQPRTGGTDTQYF. The CDR3 DNA follows: TGTGCCAGCAACCAACCTAGGACAGGGGGCACAGATACGCAGTATTTT.

The rearrangement uses TRBV4-1 and TRBJ2-5, with 15 nucleotides matching TRBD2. The germline CDR1 and CDR2 sequences are MGHRA and YSYEKL. The CDR3 is 17 amino acids. The junction had 8 bases not matched to a gene; V was cut back by 4 bases and J by 5 bases. Written as DNA, the CDR3 is TGCGCCAGCAGCCCGTCGCGGACTAGCGGGGGGGCCGAGACCCAGTACTTC. It translates to CASSPSRTSGGAETQYF.

This chain connects TRBV5-1 to TRBJ2-3, with TRBD2 as a possible D gene (6 bases). Germline loops: CDR1 SGHRS, CDR2 YFSETQ. V lost 0 bases to trimming and J lost 6 bases, with 8 bases between them. The CDR3 covers 13 residues. The CDR3 DNA reads TGCGCCAGCAGCTTGGGTCGGGAGGATACGCAGTATTTT. Residues: CASSLGREDTQYF. Drawing the rest from reference TRBV5-1 and TRBJ2-3, the complete variable domain is KAGVTQTPRYLIKTRGQQVTLSCSPISGHRSVSWYQQTPGQGLQFLFEYFSETQRNKGNFPGRFSGRQFSNSRSEMNVSTLELGDSALYLCASSLGREDTQYFGPGTRLTVL.